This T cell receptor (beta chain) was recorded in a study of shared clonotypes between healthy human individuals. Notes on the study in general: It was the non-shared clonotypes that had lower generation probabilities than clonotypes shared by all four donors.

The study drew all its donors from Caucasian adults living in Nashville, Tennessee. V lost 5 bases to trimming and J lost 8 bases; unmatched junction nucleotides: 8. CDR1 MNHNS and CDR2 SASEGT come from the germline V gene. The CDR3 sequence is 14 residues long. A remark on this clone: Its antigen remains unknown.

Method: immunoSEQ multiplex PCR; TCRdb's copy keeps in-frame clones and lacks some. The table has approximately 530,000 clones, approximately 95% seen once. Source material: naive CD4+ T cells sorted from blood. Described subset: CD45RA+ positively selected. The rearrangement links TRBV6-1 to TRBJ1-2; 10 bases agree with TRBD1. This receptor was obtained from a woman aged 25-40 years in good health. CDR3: CASSTKGTGEGYTF. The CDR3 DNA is TGTGCCAGCAGTACCAAGGGGACAGGGGAAGGCTACACCTTC.